This TCR beta chain was documented in a study of T cells after yellow fever vaccination. The study's findings and limits: Weaker, the secondary response had a peak occurring faster, on day 5 versus 15.

In regard to this clonotype: Its antigen is currently unknown.

The TCR cDNA carried a universal primer site and UMIs from 5'RACE template switching. MiXCR, applied by TCRdb to the 5' RACE reads, yields one record per CDR3 protein. The data contain about 340,000 distinct CDR3 sequences, approximately 9% of them seen just once; the ten biggest clones take up roughly 18%. This sample comprised PBMCs, obtained on the day of the first yellow fever vaccination. The clonotype comes from a man aged 18 to 29 who received the YFV17D yellow fever vaccine.

The CDR3, as DNA: TGCGCCAGCAGCTTGATGTCTACCCTTAATGAAAAACTGTTTTTT. Translating gives CASSLMSTLNEKLFF. The J gene is TRBJ1-4, the V gene TRBV5-1; D is unclear. The V gene's germline CDR1 is SGHRS and CDR2 YFSETQ. Trimming removed 1 base from V and 4 bases from J, with 11 bases in between. The CDR3 covers 15 residues.